The 25 T cell receptor beta chains below all came from one sample that was sequenced in a study of shared T cell receptors in the human thymus. Sequenced by immunoSEQ multiplex PCR; TCRdb stores in-frame clones only, minus some. The data contain approximately 490,000 clones, around 78% of them singletons. The sample was also reused in another study, on human thymus T cells.

The sample consisted of thymocytes. These TCRs come from a boy less than two years old with a congenital heart defect.

The V gene is TRBV6-4, the J gene TRBJ2-6, with 9 bases aligning to TRBD1. With 2 bases clipped from V and 4 bases from J, the junction kept 6 bases outside the gene matches. The CDR3 sequence is 17 residues long. Germline lookup yields CDR1 MRHNA and CDR2 SNTAGT. In nucleotides, the CDR3 is TGTGCCAGCAGTGACCAGGGACAGGGTCTCGGGGCCAACGTCCTGACTTTC. Its translation: CASSDQGQGLGANVLTF.

The chain combines TRBV30 with TRBJ2-3, with TRBD2 matching over 7 bases. Per the germline V gene, CDR1 is GTSNPN and CDR2 is SVGIG (reference sequence). The CDR3 extends over 16 amino acids. J was trimmed by 8 bases and V by 2 bases; bases with no gene match: 16. For the CDR3, the DNA is TGTGCCTGGAGTCCCCCGGCTAGCGGCCAGGCCGGTACGCAGTATTTT. It yields the protein CAWSPPASGQAGTQYF. Full variable domain (remainder filled in from reference TRBV30 and TRBJ2-3): SQTIHQWPATLVQPVGSPLSLECTVEGTSNPNLYWYRQAAGRGLQLLFYSVGIGQISSEVPQNLSASRPQDRQFILSSKKLLLSDSGFYLCAWSPPASGQAGTQYFGPGTRLTVL.

This chain connects TRBV6-5 to TRBJ1-3; D may be TRBD1 (6 bases). Trimming left V 4 bases short and J 2 bases short, with 6 bases between. The CDR3 consists of 13 residues. Germline V gene sequence: CDR1 MNHEY, CDR2 SVGAGI. The CDR3 DNA follows: TGTGCCAGCAGTTCAGGGGCTGGAAACACCATATATTTT. This sequence encodes CASSSGAGNTIYF.

The chain couples TRBV13 to TRBJ1-2, with 9 nucleotides matching TRBD1. The CDR3 has 15 amino acids. V trimming: 5 bases; J trimming: 3 bases; junction bases outside the gene matches: 7. The germline gives CDR1 PRHDT, CDR2 FYEKMQ (reference sequence). For the CDR3, the DNA is TGTGCCAGCAGCCCCCGGGACAGGGTTCACTATGGCTACACCTTC. Its translation is CASSPRDRVHYGYTF.

The V call is TRBV2, the J call TRBJ2-7; TRBD1 matches at 9 bases. Germline V gives CDR1 SNHLY, CDR2 FYNNEI. This CDR3 has 15 amino acids. Trimming cost V 3 bases and J 1 base; bases outside gene matches: 4. CDR3 sequence: CASSDGTGRSYEQYF. The CDR3 DNA sequence: TGTGCCAGCAGTGACGGGACAGGGAGGTCCTACGAGCAGTACTTC.

The chain combines TRBV28 with TRBJ1-4; no firm D call. The germline CDR1 and CDR2 sequences are MDHEN and SYDVKM. The CDR3 spans 14 residues. The V end lost 0 bases, the J end lost 8 bases, and 10 bases lay between the germline ends. DNA of the CDR3: TGTGCCAGCAGTTTATGCGGAGCAGAAGAAAAACTGTTTTTT. Translating gives CASSLCGAEEKLFF.

This chain links TRBV6-1 with TRBJ1-1; possibly TRBD1 for D (5 bases). V shed 3 bases and J shed 6 bases, with 8 bases lying between them. There are 12 residues in the CDR3. CDR1 is MNHNS and CDR2 is SASEGT in the germline V gene. The CDR3 DNA reads TGTGCCAGCAGTGACAGGGTGGCTGAAGCTTTCTTT. It encodes CASSDRVAEAFF.

This chain uses TRBV27 with TRBJ2-7; 9 bases match TRBD1. This CDR3 comprises 15 residues. Looked up from germline, CDR1 is MNHEY and CDR2 is SMNVEV (reference sequence). The junction had 11 bases not matched to a gene; V was cut back by 7 bases and J by 4 bases. This chain's CDR3 is CASTPTGGGGYEQYF. The CDR3 nucleotides read TGTGCCAGCACCCCCACAGGGGGCGGGGGATACGAGCAGTACTTC.

The genes are TRBV19 and TRBJ2-1, with 8 bases lining up with TRBD2. Germline CDR1 reads LNHDA; CDR2 reads SQIVND (reference sequence). Unmatched junction bases numbered 10, after V lost 8 bases and J lost 7 bases. This CDR3 region has 14 residues. The CDR3 region is CASGAGGGANEQFF. The CDR3 nucleotides are TGTGCCAGTGGTGCGGGGGGAGGTGCGAATGAGCAGTTCTTC.

This clone was detected only a few times. The chain is built from TRBV11-2 and TRBJ2-2; D is ambiguous. CDR3 length: 11 amino acids. Germline-derived CDR1 and CDR2 are SGHAT and FQNNGV. Trimming pared 4 bases from V and 6 bases from J, leaving 3 bases between. The CDR3 protein is CASSSPGELFF. The CDR3 DNA reads as TGTGCCAGCAGCTCTCCCGGGGAGCTGTTTTTT. The full variable domain, its missing parts supplied by reference TRBV11-2 and TRBJ2-2, is EAGVAQSPRYKIIEKRQSVAFWCNPISGHATLYWYQQILGQGPKLLIQFQNNGVVDDSQLPKDRFSAERLKGVDSTLKIQPAKLEDSAVYLCASSSPGELFFGEGSRLTVL.

V gene TRBV5-1 combines with J gene TRBJ2-2, with TRBD2 matching 8 bases. Germline V gene lookup returns CDR1 SGHRS and CDR2 YFSETQ. CDR3 size: 20 residues. V was pared by 2 bases and J by 6 bases, with 21 bases of the junction left unmatched. CDR3 in DNA: TGCGCCAGCAGCTTAGGGGCAGGAGCGGGAGTCACCATATACGCCGGGGAGCTGTTTTTT. Its translation is CASSLGAGAGVTIYAGELFF.

This chain uses TRBV6-1 with TRBJ1-4; TRBD1 matches at 7 bases. The CDR3 totals 15 residues. Germline loops: CDR1 MNHNS, CDR2 SASEGT. V lost 4 bases to trimming and J lost 5 bases; unmatched junction nucleotides: 7. The CDR3 loop reads CASSAPGQPNEKLFF. CDR3 DNA: TGTGCCAGCAGTGCCCCGGGACAGCCAAATGAAAAACTGTTTTTT.

This clone was observed a few times. The genes are TRBV14 and TRBJ2-5, with D tentatively TRBD2 (6 bases). The CDR3 sequence is 15 residues long. Per germline, CDR1 SGHDN and CDR2 FVKESK. V dropped 3 bases and J dropped 5 bases, with 16 bases sitting between them. This CDR3 is CASSHERGIFETQYF. Written as DNA, the CDR3 is TGTGCCAGCAGCCATGAACGCGGGATCTTCGAGACCCAGTACTTC. Complete variable domain (other parts from reference TRBV14 and TRBJ2-5): EAGVTQFPSHSVIEKGQTVTLRCDPISGHDNLYWYRRVMGKEIKFLLHFVKESKQDESGMPNNRFLAERTGGTYSTLKVQPAELEDSGVYFCASSHERGIFETQYFGPGTRLLVL.

V and J are TRBV11-2 and TRBJ2-7; weak D call: TRBD1 (6 bases). There are 14 residues in the CDR3. Germline V gene sequence: CDR1 SGHAT, CDR2 FQNNGV. The V end lost 6 bases, the J end lost 1 base, and 13 bases lay between the germline ends. The CDR3: CASRGGTPSYEQYF. In DNA, the CDR3 is TGTGCCAGCAGGGGTGGGACACCGTCCTACGAGCAGTACTTC. Filled out from reference TRBV11-2 and TRBJ2-7, the complete variable domain reads EAGVAQSPRYKIIEKRQSVAFWCNPISGHATLYWYQQILGQGPKLLIQFQNNGVVDDSQLPKDRFSAERLKGVDSTLKIQPAKLEDSAVYLCASRGGTPSYEQYFGPGTRLTVT.

The J gene is TRBJ2-2, the V gene TRBV7-3, with 8 positions matching TRBD2. Looked up from germline, CDR1 is SGHTA and CDR2 is FQGTGA. There are 17 residues in the CDR3. Losses at the gene ends were 4 bases for V and 4 bases for J; bases not matched to a gene: 11. The CDR3 coding sequence is TGTGCCAGCAGCTCAGAACCGGGACTAGGAAGCACCGGGGAGCTGTTTTTT. It codes for CASSSEPGLGSTGELFF.

The genes are TRBV7-9 and TRBJ2-5, with TRBD2 identical over 10 bases. This CDR3 is 17 amino acids long. Germline V CDR1 and CDR2: SEHNR, FQNEAQ (reference sequence). J was trimmed by 4 bases and V by 1 base; bases with no gene match: 9. CDR3 loop: CASSLEGLAGEVETQYF. The CDR3 nucleotides are TGTGCCAGCAGCTTAGAAGGTCTAGCGGGAGAGGTAGAGACCCAGTACTTC. Filled out from reference TRBV7-9 and TRBJ2-5, the complete variable domain reads DTGVSQNPRHKITKRGQNVTFRCDPISEHNRLYWYRQTLGQGPEFLTYFQNEAQLEKSRLLSDRFSAERPKGSFSTLEIQRTEQGDSAMYLCASSLEGLAGEVETQYFGPGTRLLVL.

This rearrangement joins TRBV30 to TRBJ1-4; D possibly corresponds to TRBD1 (5 bases). The germline V gene has CDR1 GTSNPN and CDR2 SVGIG (reference sequence). The V gene lost 2 bases and the J gene lost 5 bases, with 12 bases spanning the gap. The CDR3 has 14 amino acids. CDR3 protein: CAWSRQIKNEKLFF. DNA for the CDR3: TGTGCCTGGAGTCGACAGATTAAGAATGAAAAACTGTTTTTT.

V and J are TRBV7-3 and TRBJ2-1; 8 bases fit TRBD2. Per the germline V gene, CDR1 is SGHTA and CDR2 is FQGTGA. This CDR3 region has 13 residues. The J segment lost 11 bases and the V segment lost 5 bases, leaving 8 bases of the junction unmatched. The CDR3 DNA reads TGTGCCAGCAGCGCCGGACTAGCCTTTCAGCAGTTCTTC. It codes for CASSAGLAFQQFF. Full variable domain (remainder filled in from reference TRBV7-3 and TRBJ2-1): GAGVSQTPSNKVTEKGKYVELRCDPISGHTALYWYRQSLGQGPEFLIYFQGTGAADDSGLPNDRFFAVRPEGSVSTLKIQRTERGDSAVYLCASSAGLAFQQFFGPGTRLTVL.

The chain combines TRBV14 with TRBJ1-4, with D tentatively TRBD1 (5 bases). The CDR3 runs 13 residues. Germline CDR1 SGHDN, CDR2 FVKESK. V lost 1 base, J lost 12 bases, and 12 bases lay in between. Here the CDR3 reads CASSQVGGEQLFF. DNA of the CDR3: TGTGCCAGCAGCCAAGTGGGAGGGGAGCAACTGTTTTTT.

The rearrangement uses TRBV4-3 and TRBJ2-4; tentatively, D is TRBD2 (6 bases). The CDR3 sequence is 17 residues long. Trimming left V 0 bases short and J 0 bases short, with 12 bases between. The germline V gene has CDR1 LGHNA and CDR2 YSLEER. CDR3 nucleotide sequence: TGCGCCAGCAGCCAAGATGGGGGGACCCAAGCCAAAAACATTCAGTACTTC. This gives the protein CASSQDGGTQAKNIQYF.

The chain joins TRBV5-1 to TRBJ1-1, with 7 bases matching TRBD1. The V segment lost 4 bases and the J segment 6 bases; nucleotides outside the gene matches: 12. This CDR3 is 15 amino acids long. Germline lookup yields CDR1 SGHRS and CDR2 YFSETQ. The chain's CDR3 is CASSGGWTGDPEAFF. The CDR3 DNA reads as TGCGCCAGCAGCGGAGGCTGGACAGGCGATCCTGAAGCTTTCTTT.

V usage is TRBV15 and J usage is TRBJ1-1; TRBD1 matches at 7 bases. The CDR3 extends over 18 amino acids. The junction had 11 bases not matched to a gene; V was cut back by 0 bases and J by 1 base. Germline lookup yields CDR1 LNHNV and CDR2 YYDKDF (reference sequence). In nucleotides, the CDR3 is TGTGCCACCAGCAGAGACCCTAAGGGGACAGCAGCGAACACTGAAGCTTTCTTT. Protein: CATSRDPKGTAANTEAFF.

A single count supports this clone. The chain uses TRBV9 and TRBJ2-1; 13 bases line up with TRBD2. Germline CDR1 reads SGDLS; CDR2 reads YYNGEE. The CDR3 contains 20 residues. Trimming took 0 bases from V and 7 from J; bases not matched to a gene: 16. CDR3 in DNA: TGTGCCAGCAGCGTAGACGCACGGATGCGAGGACTAGCGGGAGCGAATGAGCAGTTCTTC. Translation: CASSVDARMRGLAGANEQFF.

This clone was detected only once. The CDR3 DNA reads TGTGCCTGGAGTGACAGGGACAACACCGGGGAGCTGTTTTTT. This encodes CAWSDRDNTGELFF. The V and J genes are TRBV30 and TRBJ2-2, with D perhaps matching TRBD1 (6 bases). Looked up from germline, CDR1 is GTSNPN and CDR2 is SVGIG (reference sequence). This CDR3 comprises 14 residues. Trimming removed 1 base at V and 2 bases at J, with 8 bases between.

The chain employs TRBV14 and TRBJ2-7; TRBD2 matches 10 bases. The germline CDR1 and CDR2 sequences are SGHDN and FVKESK. The CDR3 consists of 17 residues. V was clipped by 1 base and J by 0 bases; unmatched bases: 6. The CDR3 spells CASSQGPPSGSSYEQYF. The CDR3 DNA is TGTGCCAGCAGCCAAGGGCCTCCTAGCGGGAGCTCCTACGAGCAGTACTTC.